Given below is one TCR beta chain in context. Its antigen is not known. This entry is derived from a study of shared clonotypes between healthy human individuals. Overall study findings and caveats: Compared with clonotypes that all four donors shared, non-shared clonotypes had lower generation probabilities. The authors expected sequencing depth to affect clonotype sharing among donors.

Profiled with immunoSEQ multiplex PCR; TCRdb holds only in-frame clones, not every one. The profile shows about 2 million clones, approximately 95% of them singletons. The donor cohort consisted entirely of Caucasian adults residing in Nashville, Tennessee. The V and J ends lost 5 bases and 5 bases, in that order; junction bases with no gene match: 11. CDR3 size: 16 residues. Per germline, CDR1 GTSNPN and CDR2 SVGIG (reference sequence). The chain has TRBV30 and TRBJ2-1; 11 nucleotides line up with TRBD2. The sequencing sample was made of naive CD4+ T cells sorted from blood. The subset denotes: CD45RA+ positively selected. This receptor was taken from a man aged 18 to 30 in good health. The CDR3 loop reads CAWGGSGLAVNNEQFF. Here the CDR3 DNA reads TGTGCCTGGGGAGGGTCGGGACTAGCGGTTAACAATGAGCAGTTCTTC.